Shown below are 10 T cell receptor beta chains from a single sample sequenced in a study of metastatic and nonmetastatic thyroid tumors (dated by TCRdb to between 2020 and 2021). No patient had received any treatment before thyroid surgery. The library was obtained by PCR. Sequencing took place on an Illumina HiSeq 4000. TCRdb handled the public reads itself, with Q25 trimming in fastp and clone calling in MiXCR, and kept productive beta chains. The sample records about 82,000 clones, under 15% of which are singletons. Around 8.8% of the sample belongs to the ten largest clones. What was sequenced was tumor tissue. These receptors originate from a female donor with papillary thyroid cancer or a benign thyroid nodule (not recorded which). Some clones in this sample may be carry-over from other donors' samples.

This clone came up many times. CDR3 DNA sequence: TGTGCCAGCAGAATTAGGGGGAGTTACGAGCAGTACTTC. Its protein product is CASRIRGSYEQYF. This chain links TRBV12-3 or TRBV12-4 with TRBJ2-7, with D possibly matching TRBD1 (6 bases). The V end was cut by 6 bases, the J end by 4 bases, with 13 bases between. This CDR3 contains 13 residues.

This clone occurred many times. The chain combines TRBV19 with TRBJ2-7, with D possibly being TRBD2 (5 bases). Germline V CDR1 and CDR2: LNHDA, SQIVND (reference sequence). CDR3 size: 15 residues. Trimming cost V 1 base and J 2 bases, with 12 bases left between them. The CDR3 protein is CASSIGRGRTYEQYF. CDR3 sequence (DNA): TGTGCCAGTAGTATAGGCAGAGGGCGGACCTACGAGCAGTACTTC. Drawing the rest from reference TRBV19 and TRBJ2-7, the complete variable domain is DGGITQSPKYLFRKEGQNVTLSCEQNLNHDAMYWYRQDPGQGLRLIYYSQIVNDFQKGDIAEGYSVSREKKESFPLTVTSAQKNPTAFYLCASSIGRGRTYEQYFGPGTRLTVT.

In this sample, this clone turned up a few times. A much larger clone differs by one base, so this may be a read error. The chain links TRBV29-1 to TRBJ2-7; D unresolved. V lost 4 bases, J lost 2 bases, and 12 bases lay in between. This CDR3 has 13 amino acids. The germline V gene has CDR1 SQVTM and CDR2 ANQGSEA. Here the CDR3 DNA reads TGCAGCGTTGTGGGTCAGCGCACCTACGAGCAGTACTTC. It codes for CSVVGQRTYEQYF.

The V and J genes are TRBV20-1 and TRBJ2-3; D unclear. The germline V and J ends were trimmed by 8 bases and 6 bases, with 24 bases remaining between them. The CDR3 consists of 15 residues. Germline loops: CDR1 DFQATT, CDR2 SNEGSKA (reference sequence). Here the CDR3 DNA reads TGCAGTACAGTAGTCGTGGTACGCAAACAGGATACGCAGTATTTT. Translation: CSTVVVVRKQDTQYF.

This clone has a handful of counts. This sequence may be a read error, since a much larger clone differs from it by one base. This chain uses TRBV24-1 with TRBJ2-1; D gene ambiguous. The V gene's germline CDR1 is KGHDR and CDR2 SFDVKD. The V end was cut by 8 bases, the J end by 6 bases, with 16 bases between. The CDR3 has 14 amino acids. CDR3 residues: CATNDVRRANEQFF. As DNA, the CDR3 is TGTGCCACCAACGATGTCCGTAGGGCCAATGAGCAGTTCTTC.

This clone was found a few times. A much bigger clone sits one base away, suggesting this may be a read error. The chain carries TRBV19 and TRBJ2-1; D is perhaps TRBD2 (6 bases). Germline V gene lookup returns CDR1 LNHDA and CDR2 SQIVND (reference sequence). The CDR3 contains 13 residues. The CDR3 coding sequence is TGTGCCAGTGTCGGGAGTGCCTATAATGAGCAGTTCTTC. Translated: CASVGSAYNEQFF.

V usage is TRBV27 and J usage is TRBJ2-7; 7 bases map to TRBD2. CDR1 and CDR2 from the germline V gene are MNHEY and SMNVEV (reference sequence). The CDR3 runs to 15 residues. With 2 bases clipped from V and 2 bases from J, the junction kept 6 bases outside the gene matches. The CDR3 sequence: CASSLIAGDTYEQYF. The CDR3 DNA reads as TGTGCCAGCAGTTTAATTGCGGGAGATACCTACGAGCAGTACTTC.

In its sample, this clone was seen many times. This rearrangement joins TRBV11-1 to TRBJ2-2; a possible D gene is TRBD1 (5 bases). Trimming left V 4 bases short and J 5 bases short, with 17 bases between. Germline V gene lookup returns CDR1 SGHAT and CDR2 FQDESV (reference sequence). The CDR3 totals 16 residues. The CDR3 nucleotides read TGTGCCAGCAGCTATAAAACAACCAGGGAAACCGGGGAGCTGTTTTTT. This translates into CASSYKTTRETGELFF.

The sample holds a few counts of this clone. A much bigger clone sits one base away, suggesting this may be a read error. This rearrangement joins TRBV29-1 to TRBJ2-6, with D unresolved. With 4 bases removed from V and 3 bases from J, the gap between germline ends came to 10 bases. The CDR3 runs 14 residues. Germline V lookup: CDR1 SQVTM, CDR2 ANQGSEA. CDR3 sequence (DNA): TGCAGCGTTGTCCGGTACAATGGGGCCAACGTCCTGACTTTC. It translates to CSVVRYNGANVLTF.

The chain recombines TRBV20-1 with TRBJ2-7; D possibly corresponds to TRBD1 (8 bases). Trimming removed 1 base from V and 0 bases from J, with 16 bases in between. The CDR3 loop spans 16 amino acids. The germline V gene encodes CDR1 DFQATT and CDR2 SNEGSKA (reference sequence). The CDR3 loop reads CSARGTGRGSSYEQYF. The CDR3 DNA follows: TGCAGTGCTAGAGGGACAGGGAGGGGGAGCTCCTACGAGCAGTACTTC.